The T cell receptor (beta chain) under discussion was sequenced for a study of regulatory T cells in long-lasting Graves disease. Study overall: Patients met the persistent Graves' disease definition after over 5 years of antithyroid drugs with positive TSH receptor antibodies.

CDR3-region Arm-PCR and iRepertoire HTBI primers produced the TCR beta libraries. TCRdb re-analysed the multiplex PCR reads in MiXCR, keeping a single row per CDR3 protein. This sample has roughly 300,000 distinct CDR3 sequences, with roughly a fifth found just once. Only a few counts were recorded for this clonotype. Time point indicated: persistent/refractory GD, antithyroid drugs over 5 years with positive TRAb. From PBMCs, RNA was extracted and then used to make the TCR library. Each patient gave around 10 milliliters of EDTA-anticoagulated peripheral blood. This CDR3 is built from 13 residues. CDR1 and CDR2 (germline): SGHTA, FQGTGA. Trimming removed 5 bases from V and 6 bases from J, with 13 bases in between.

The sequence derives from a female donor with Graves disease. The chain joins TRBV7-3 to TRBJ1-1; D unclear. The sample in question was peripheral blood mononuclear cells (PBMCs), obtained when the disease was refractory, from a patient treated with antithyroid drugs. The CDR3 protein is CASSPAGSPEAFF. DNA for the CDR3: TGTGCCAGCAGCCCCGCGGGGTCCCCTGAAGCTTTCTTT.